The entry that follows covers one T cell receptor beta chain sequence. The sample holds a few counts of this clone. It has no known antigen specificity. No quality values exist for individual bases; no much larger clone is one base distant. The sample carries other DNA sequences with the same CDR3. This sample is drawn from a study of shared clonotypes between healthy human individuals (dated by TCRdb to about 2020). Describing the broader study: The cohort comprised two women and a few men aged 18 to 49 years. Libraries were prepared and TCR repertoires were sequenced by different laboratories using diverse techniques, in order to increase sequencing depth and limit assay-specific biases. For each donor, three plates each were used for CD4 naive and CD4 memory, two plates were used for CD8 naive, and one plate was used for CD8 memory. To estimate repertoire size and how much clonotypes are shared between individuals, the study performed deep sequencing of blood TCR repertoires from 4 to 6 healthy adults. Each donor's leukapheresis produced roughly between roughly 0.85 and 9.5 billion PBMCs.

The donors were healthy, HIV-negative adults who had no recently reported acute infections or vaccinations. All donors were Caucasian adults living in Nashville, Tennessee, USA. CD4+ T cells were enriched by magnetic negative selection, after which naive cells were positively selected on CD45RA and the negative fraction was taken as the memory subset. Blood was collected by leukapheresis, and PBMCs were isolated by Ficoll-Histopaque density gradient centrifugation and then cryopreserved in liquid nitrogen vapor phase. Analytical flow cytometry was used to check the purity and quantity of each magnetically sorted T cell population. Genomic DNA was isolated from each sorted fraction and quantified by UV absorbance on a Nanodrop 2000c. Using the deep immunoSEQ assay, TCR CDR3 regions were amplified from genomic DNA by multiplex PCR. Genomic DNA extracted from each cell subset was distributed evenly over all wells of several immunoSEQ 96-well plates, and each plate served as one replicate. For sorted subsets, roughly 200 ng of genomic DNA, equivalent to 25,000 to 35,000 T cell genomes, went into each replicate PCR. Purified libraries were quantified with a Qubit 3.0 fluorometer, sized on a Bioanalyzer 2100, and re-quantified with the KAPA Library Quantification kit. Every immunoSEQ 96-well plate was sequenced on a separate single-read 150-cycle Illumina NextSeq 550 flow cell. The original pipeline was this. The immunoSEQ output contained only junctional sequences without quality scores, so filtering could not match that applied to full-length reads. Sequences were annotated with PyIR, a Python wrapper for IgBLAST v1.9, using IMGT germline references to assign V/J genes and CDR3. Reads with weak V/J assignments (E-value above 1e-6), missing CDR3, stop codons, out-of-frame junctions, or ambiguous translated residues were removed. V3J clonotypes were defined as sequences sharing an identical inferred V gene, J gene, and CDR3 amino acid sequence. Percentage overlap between repertoires was calculated by dividing the number of shared unique clonotypes by the size of the smaller repertoire. Repertoire richness was assessed with RTK rarefaction, the Chao1 estimator, and Recon v2.1 estimates of unobserved clonotypes. Generation probabilities were computed with OLGA for all TCRbeta clonotypes obtained by the gDNA method from several donors. The table was pulled from immuneACCESS by TCRdb, which kept in-frame rearrangements only. Such tables lose some clones; where checked, under half of the loss comes from unresolved V genes, and the rest has no known cause. V and J calls and clone size are as listed in that table; D and trimming were resolved from the DNA. Recorded for this sample are about 1 million clones; around four fifths of them occurred a single time. About 1.4% of the sample lies in the top ten.

Broad study findings and their caveats: The small number of donors limited the genetic and exposure-history diversity represented. Sampling was limited to blood, and TCR repertoires in tissue likely differ from TCR repertoires in blood. Naive subsets generally had larger estimated clonotype richness than memory subsets did. Pairwise subsampling indicated that sequencing depth was expected to affect the degree of clonotype sharing among donors. Incomplete sequencing was indicated by rarefaction of sorted-subset datasets, despite the large sequencing depth. Clonotypes shared by all four sorted-subset donors showed higher generation probabilities than non-shared clonotypes. Sharing across a handful of donors was observed for roughly 5.4% of naive CD4, about 4% of naive CD8, about 2.3% of memory CD4, and 0.4% of memory CD8 clonotypes.

Sequencing input: memory CD4+ T cells sorted from blood. The cell subset or site label for this specimen denotes: CD45RA-negative fraction. This clonotype was obtained from a man younger than 35 in good health.

The nucleotide sequence reads as follows: TGTGCCATCAGTGAGTCAAGGGGGACCGGGGAGCTGTTTTTT. Translated, it gives CAISESRGTGELFF. Recombination joined TRBV10-3 with TRBJ2-2, with TRBD1 perhaps the D gene, on 6 matching bases. V loses 0 bases of germline sequence and J loses 5 bases, and the interval between the two ends is 7 bases. Measured from the cysteine to the phenylalanine, the CDR3 is 14 residues long. This entry keeps only the CDR3 DNA: 42 bases, framed from base 1. The germline V gene encodes CDR1 ENHRY and CDR2 SYGVKD.